This T cell receptor (beta chain) stems from a study of T cell clonotyping in hematopoietic cell transplantation. Study in general: Recipient samples before transplant were obtained post-cytoreduction.

Time point here: recipient sample about 28 days before transplant, after cytoreduction. The CDR3 has 13 amino acids. Per germline, CDR1 SGDLS and CDR2 YYNGEE. V trimming: 3 bases; J trimming: 8 bases; junction bases outside the gene matches: 4. Concerning this clone: Its specificity is not known.

Assay: immunoSEQ multiplex PCR; the TCRdb copy retains only in-frame clones and omits some. Of roughly 28,000 clones detected, about 93% appear once; the ten largest clones hold around 2.4%. Overall study results and limits: Few recipient clonotypes overlapped donors; over 95% were de novo at given depth. Pathologically expanded recipient clonotypes increased progressively from day 30 to day 180 as diversity fell.

The material sequenced was peripheral blood mononuclear cells, taken before stem cell transplant. V gene TRBV9 combines with J gene TRBJ2-4, with TRBD2 matching over 8 bases. The receptor was derived from a man aged 45 to 65 with acute myeloid leukemia. Some clones in this sample may be carry-over from other donors' samples. The CDR3 loop is CASSAGGEDIQYF. Here the CDR3 DNA reads TGTGCCAGCAGCGCGGGGGGGGAGGACATTCAGTACTTC.